Sequencing of this T cell receptor (beta chain) was carried out in a study of cytomegalovirus exposure and HLA in healthy donors. Study summary: Clustering assigned 81% of the 350 to 400 genotyped donors to the Caucasian-associated ancestry cluster. Findings of the study overall: Donor immune exposure was known only as CMV serostatus.

To note about this clone: The antigen is unknown.

The PCR contained 60 Vbeta and 13 Jbeta primers. Produced via immunoSEQ multiplex PCR; TCRdb's table is partial and in-frame only. The sample has 130,000 to 150,000 clones, around four fifths seen once. The clonotype comes from a man aged 30 to 45 in good health and CMV-seronegative. Sequences were obtained from PBMCs.

The CDR3 region has the DNA TGTGCCAGCAGCTTAAGACTAGCGGGGAATAAAGATACGCAGTATTTT. Its translation is CASSLRLAGNKDTQYF. This chain uses TRBV7-9 with TRBJ2-3; 11 bases fit TRBD2. Germline V CDR1 and CDR2: SEHNR, FQNEAQ (reference sequence). After removal of 2 bases from V and 5 bases from J, the junction contained 6 bases not matched to a gene. This CDR3 comprises 16 residues.